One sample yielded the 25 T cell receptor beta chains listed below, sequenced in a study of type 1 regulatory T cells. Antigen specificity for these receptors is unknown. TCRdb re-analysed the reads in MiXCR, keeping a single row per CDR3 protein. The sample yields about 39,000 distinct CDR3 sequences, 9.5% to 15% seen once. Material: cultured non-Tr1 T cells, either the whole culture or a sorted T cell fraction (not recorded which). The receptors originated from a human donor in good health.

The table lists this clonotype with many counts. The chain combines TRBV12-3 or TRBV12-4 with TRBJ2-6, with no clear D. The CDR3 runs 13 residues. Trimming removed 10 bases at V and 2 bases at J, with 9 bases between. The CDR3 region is CATGTAGANVLTF. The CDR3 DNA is TGTGCCACGGGCACGGCTGGGGCCAACGTCCTGACTTTC.

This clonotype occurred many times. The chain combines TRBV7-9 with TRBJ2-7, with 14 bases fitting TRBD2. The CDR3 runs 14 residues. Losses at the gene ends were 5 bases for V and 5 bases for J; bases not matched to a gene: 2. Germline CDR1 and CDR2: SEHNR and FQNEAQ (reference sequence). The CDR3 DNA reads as TGTGCCAGCAGCGTGGGACTAGCGGGAGACGAGCAGTACTTC. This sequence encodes CASSVGLAGDEQYF.

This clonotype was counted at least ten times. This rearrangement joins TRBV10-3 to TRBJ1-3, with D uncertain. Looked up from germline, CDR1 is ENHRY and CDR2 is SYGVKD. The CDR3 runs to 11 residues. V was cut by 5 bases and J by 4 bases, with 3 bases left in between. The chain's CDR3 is CAISFGNTIYF. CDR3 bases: TGTGCCATCAGTTTCGGAAACACCATATATTTT.

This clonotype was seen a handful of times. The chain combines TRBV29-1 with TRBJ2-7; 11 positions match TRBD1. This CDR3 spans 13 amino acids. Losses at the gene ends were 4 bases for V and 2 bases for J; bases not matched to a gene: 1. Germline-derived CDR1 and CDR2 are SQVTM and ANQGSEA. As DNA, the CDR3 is TGCAGCGTTGGGGGACAGGGGGCCTACGAGCAGTACTTC. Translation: CSVGGQGAYEQYF.

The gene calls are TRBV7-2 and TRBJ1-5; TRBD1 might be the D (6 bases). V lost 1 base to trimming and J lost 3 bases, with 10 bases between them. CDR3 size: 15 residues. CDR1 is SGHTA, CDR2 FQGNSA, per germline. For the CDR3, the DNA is TGTGCCAGCAGCTTAGTGGACAGCTCCAATCAGCCCCAGCATTTT. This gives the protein CASSLVDSSNQPQHF.

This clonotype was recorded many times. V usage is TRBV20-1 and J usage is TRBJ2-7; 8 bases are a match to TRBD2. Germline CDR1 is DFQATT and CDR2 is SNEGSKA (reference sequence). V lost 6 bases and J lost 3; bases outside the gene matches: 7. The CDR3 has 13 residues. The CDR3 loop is CSAPRGVLYEQYF. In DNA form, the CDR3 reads TGCAGTGCGCCGCGGGGGGTGCTCTACGAGCAGTACTTC.

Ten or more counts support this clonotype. CDR3 sequence (DNA): TGTGCCAGCAGCTTTACAGGGAGTGGCTACACCTTC. Translated: CASSFTGSGYTF. The gene calls are TRBV5-4 and TRBJ1-2; D is possibly TRBD1 (6 bases). CDR3 length: 12 amino acids. Looked up from germline, CDR1 is SGHNT and CDR2 is YYREEE (reference sequence). Trimming pared 2 bases from V and 7 bases from J, leaving 9 bases between.

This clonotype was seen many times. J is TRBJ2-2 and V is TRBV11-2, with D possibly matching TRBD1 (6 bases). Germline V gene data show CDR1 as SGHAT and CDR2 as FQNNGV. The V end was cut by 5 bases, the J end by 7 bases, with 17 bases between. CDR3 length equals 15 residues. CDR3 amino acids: CASSQLTGGIGELFF. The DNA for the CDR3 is TGTGCCAGCAGCCAGCTGACAGGTGGAATCGGGGAGCTGTTTTTT.

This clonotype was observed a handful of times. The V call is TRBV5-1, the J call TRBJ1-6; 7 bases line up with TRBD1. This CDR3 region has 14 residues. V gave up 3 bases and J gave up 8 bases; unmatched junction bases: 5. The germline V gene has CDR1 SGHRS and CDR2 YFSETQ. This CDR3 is CASSSGQIDSPLHF. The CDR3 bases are TGCGCCAGCAGCTCGGGACAGATAGATTCACCCCTCCACTTT.

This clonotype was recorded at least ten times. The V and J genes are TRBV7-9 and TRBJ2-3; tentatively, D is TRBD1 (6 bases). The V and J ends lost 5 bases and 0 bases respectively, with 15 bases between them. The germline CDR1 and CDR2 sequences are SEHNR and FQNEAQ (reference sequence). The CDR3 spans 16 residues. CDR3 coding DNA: TGTGCCAGCAGCCCGATGACAGGAGCTAGCACAGATACGCAGTATTTT. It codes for CASSPMTGASTDTQYF.

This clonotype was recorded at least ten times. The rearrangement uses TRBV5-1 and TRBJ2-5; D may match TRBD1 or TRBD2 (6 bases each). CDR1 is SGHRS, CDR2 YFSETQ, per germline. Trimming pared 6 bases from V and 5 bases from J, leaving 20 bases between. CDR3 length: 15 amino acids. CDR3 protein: CASKSSGAVRETQYF. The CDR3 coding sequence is TGCGCCAGCAAGAGCTCGGGGGCAGTCCGGGAGACCCAGTACTTC.

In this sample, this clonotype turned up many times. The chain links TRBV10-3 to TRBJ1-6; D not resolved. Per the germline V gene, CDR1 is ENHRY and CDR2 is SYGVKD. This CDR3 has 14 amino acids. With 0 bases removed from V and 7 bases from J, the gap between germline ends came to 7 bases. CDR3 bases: TGTGCCATCAGTGAGTCAGGCGCGAATTCACCCCTCCACTTT. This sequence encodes CAISESGANSPLHF.

CDR3 in amino acids: CASSPLKPTGMDEQYF. CDR3 DNA: TGTGCCAGCAGTCCACTAAAACCAACAGGGATGGACGAGCAGTACTTC. The rearrangement links TRBV27 to TRBJ2-7, with D possibly matching TRBD1 (6 bases). Deletions cut 5 bases from V and 5 bases from J, with 22 bases between. The germline V gene encodes CDR1 MNHEY and CDR2 SMNVEV (reference sequence). CDR3 length equals 16 residues.

The CDR3 DNA is TGCAGTGCTAGACGGACAGGGGCAGATACGCAGTATTTT. Translation: CSARRTGADTQYF. V gene TRBV20-1 combines with J gene TRBJ2-3, with 9 bases matching TRBD1. V trimming: 2 bases; J trimming: 4 bases; junction bases outside the gene matches: 1. The germline gives CDR1 DFQATT, CDR2 SNEGSKA (reference sequence). There are 13 residues in the CDR3.

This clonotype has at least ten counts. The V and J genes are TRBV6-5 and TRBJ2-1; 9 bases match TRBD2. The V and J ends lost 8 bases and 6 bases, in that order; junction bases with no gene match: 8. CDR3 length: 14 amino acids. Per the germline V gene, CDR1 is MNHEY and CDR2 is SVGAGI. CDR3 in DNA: TGTGCCAGCTCCGGGACTAGCTTTTTCAATGAGCAGTTCTTC. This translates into CASSGTSFFNEQFF.

In DNA, the CDR3 is TGCGCCAGCAGCTTGGCAGGGGGAGCCTTTCGAGGAGCTTTCTTT. The encoded protein is CASSLAGGAFRGAFF. This sequence joins TRBV5-1 and TRBJ1-1; 7 positions agree with TRBD1. V lost 0 bases, J lost 10 bases, and 12 bases stayed unmatched. CDR1 and CDR2 from the germline V gene are SGHRS and YFSETQ. This CDR3 comprises 15 residues.

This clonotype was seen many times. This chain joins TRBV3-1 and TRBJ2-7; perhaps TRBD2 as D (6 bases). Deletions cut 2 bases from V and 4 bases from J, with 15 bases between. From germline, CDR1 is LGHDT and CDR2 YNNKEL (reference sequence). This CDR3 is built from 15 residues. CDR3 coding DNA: TGTGCCAGCAGCCAATTGGCCGGGAGAAATTACGAGCAGTACTTC. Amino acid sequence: CASSQLAGRNYEQYF.

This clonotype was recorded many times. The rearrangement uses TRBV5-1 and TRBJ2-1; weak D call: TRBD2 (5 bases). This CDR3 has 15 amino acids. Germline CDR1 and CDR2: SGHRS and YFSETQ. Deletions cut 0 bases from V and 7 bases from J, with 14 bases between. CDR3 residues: CASSLASRLSNEQFF. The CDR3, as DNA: TGCGCCAGCAGCTTGGCTAGCAGACTGAGTAATGAGCAGTTCTTC.

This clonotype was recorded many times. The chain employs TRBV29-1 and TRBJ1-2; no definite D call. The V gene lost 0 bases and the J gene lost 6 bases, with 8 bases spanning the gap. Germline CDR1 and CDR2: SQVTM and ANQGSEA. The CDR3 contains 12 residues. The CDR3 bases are TGCAGCGTTGAAGACGGGATGGATGGCTACACCTTC. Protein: CSVEDGMDGYTF.

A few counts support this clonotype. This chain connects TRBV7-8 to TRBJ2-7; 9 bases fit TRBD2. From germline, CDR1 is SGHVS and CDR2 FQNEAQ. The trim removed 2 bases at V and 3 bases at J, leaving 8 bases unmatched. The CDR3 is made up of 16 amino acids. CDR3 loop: CASSLSLTTSGYEQYF. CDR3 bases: TGTGCCAGCAGCTTAAGTCTGACGACTAGCGGCTACGAGCAGTACTTC.

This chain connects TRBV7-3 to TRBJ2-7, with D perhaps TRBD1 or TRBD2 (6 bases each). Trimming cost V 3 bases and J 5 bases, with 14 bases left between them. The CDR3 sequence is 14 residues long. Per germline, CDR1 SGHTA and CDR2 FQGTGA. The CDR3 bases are TGTGCCAGCAGCTTGGGGGGCCCGGGGGACGAGCAGTACTTC. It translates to CASSLGGPGDEQYF. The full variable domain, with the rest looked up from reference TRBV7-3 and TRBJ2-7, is GAGVSQTPSNKVTEKGKYVELRCDPISGHTALYWYRQSLGQGPEFLIYFQGTGAADDSGLPNDRFFAVRPEGSVSTLKIQRTERGDSAVYLCASSLGGPGDEQYFGPGTRLTVT.

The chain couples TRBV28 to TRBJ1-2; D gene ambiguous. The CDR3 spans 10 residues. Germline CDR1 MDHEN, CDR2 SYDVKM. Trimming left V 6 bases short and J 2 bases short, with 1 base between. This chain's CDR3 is CASRNYGYTF. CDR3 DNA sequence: TGTGCCAGCAGAAACTATGGCTACACCTTC.

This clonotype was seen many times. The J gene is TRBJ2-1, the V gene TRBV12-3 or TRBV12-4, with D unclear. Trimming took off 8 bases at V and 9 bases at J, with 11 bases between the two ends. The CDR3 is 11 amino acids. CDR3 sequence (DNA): TGTGCCAGCGCCAGTATGAGTGAGCAGTTCTTC. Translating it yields CASASMSEQFF.

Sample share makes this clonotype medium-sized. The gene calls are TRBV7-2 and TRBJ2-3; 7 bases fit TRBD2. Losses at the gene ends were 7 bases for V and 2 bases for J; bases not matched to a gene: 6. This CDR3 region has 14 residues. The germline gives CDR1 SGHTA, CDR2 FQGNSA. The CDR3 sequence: CASTVTSATDTQYF. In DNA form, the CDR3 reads TGTGCCAGCACCGTCACTAGCGCCACAGATACGCAGTATTTT. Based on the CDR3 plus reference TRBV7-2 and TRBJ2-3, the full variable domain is GAGVSQSPSNKVTEKGKDVELRCDPISGHTALYWYRQSLGQGLEFLIYFQGNSAPDKSGLPSDRFSAERTGGSVSTLTIQRTQQEDSAVYLCASTVTSATDTQYFGPGTRLTVL.

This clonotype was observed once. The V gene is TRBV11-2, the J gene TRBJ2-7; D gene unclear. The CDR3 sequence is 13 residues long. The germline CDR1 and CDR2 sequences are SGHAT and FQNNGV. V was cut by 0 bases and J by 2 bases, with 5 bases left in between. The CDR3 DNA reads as TGTGCCAGCAGCTTAGATGCGACCTACGAGCAGTACTTC. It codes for CASSLDATYEQYF.